This T cell receptor (beta chain) appears in the sequencing data of a study of T-cell memory formation after mild COVID-19. Looking at the study overall: Most TCR clusters belonged to a single donor.

The study's findings and limits: Nothing confirmed that second-wave clones peaking on day 37 were specific for SARS-CoV-2.

UMIs and sample barcodes were carried by the TCR alpha and TCR beta cDNA libraries that 5'RACE produced using constant-segment primers. TCRdb redid the calling of the 5' RACE reads with MiXCR, one entry per CDR3 protein. The sample records around 36,000 distinct CDR3 sequences, about an eighth being singletons. As for this clonotype: The antigen is unknown.

The clonotype originates from a man in his late teens or twenties who had mild COVID-19 (a few samples of this study predate the infection). Cell type and time point are not known. Sequences were obtained from PBMCs or a T cell subset sorted from them (not recorded which).

Here the CDR3 DNA reads TGTGCCAGCAGCCCGGGACAGGGGGTCACAGATACGCAGTATTTT. Translating gives CASSPGQGVTDTQYF. The chain has TRBV7-6 and TRBJ2-3; 11 nucleotides agree with TRBD1. V lost 5 bases and J lost 2; bases outside the gene matches: 3. Per the germline V gene, CDR1 is SGHVS and CDR2 is FNYEAQ. The CDR3 has 15 residues.